The entry below describes one T cell receptor beta chain. Its cognate antigen is unknown. After expansion with viral peptide pools in the ViraFEST assay, antigen-specific CD4+ T cells were sequenced. CD4+ T cells were isolated after around 10 days of culture. Testing of the vaccine recipients showed negative nucleocapsid antibodies and no prior SARS-CoV-2 infection. PBMC were cultured at approximately 2 million per well with roughly 10 IU/ml IL-2 and approximately 10 ug/ml peptides. Cultures had half their medium replaced with IL-2 medium on days 3 and 7. These data come from a study of vaccination effects on CD4 cells after COVID-19. Broader study findings: After vaccination of healthy people, only 1 of 255 vaccine-induced clones cross-reacted with common cold coronaviruses. Late post-vaccination, clones induced by infection and those induced by vaccine underwent marked clonal contraction.

Generated by immunoSEQ multiplex PCR, the TCRdb table keeps only in-frame clones and is missing some. This sample carries about 20,000 clones, around 74% of them seen once, and the ten largest clones take 15% to 20%. The sequence was collected from a human donor who received a COVID-19 vaccine. The source material was CD4+ T cells from PBMCs cultured with HCoV-NL63 spike peptides, sampled before COVID-19 vaccination.

CDR3 region: CAWNAAFF. CDR3 DNA sequence: TGTGCCTGGAATGCAGCTTTCTTT. V usage is TRBV30 and J usage is TRBJ1-1, with D uncertain. V gave up 4 bases and J gave up 10 bases, with 4 bases separating them. The germline gives CDR1 GTSNPN, CDR2 SVGIG (reference sequence). This CDR3 spans 8 amino acids.